These 10 T cell receptor beta chains were sequenced from one sample in a study of T cells in Graves' hyperthyroidism and ophthalmopathy. What was amplified from RNA transcripts were TCR beta CDR3 regions. The primer set for the first-round RT-PCR of the TCR CDR3 was HTBI. TCRdb re-called the multiplex PCR reads through MiXCR, storing one row per CDR3 protein. The table has 690,000 or so distinct CDR3 sequences, 15% to 20% seen once. The sample was blood. The receptor source for this set is a woman between 50 and 59 years old with Graves' hyperthyroidism that later progressed to Graves' ophthalmopathy.

The table lists this clonotype with a few counts. V and J are TRBV7-9 and TRBJ2-1; no firm D call. The CDR3 has 13 amino acids. Germline loops: CDR1 SEHNR, CDR2 FQNEAQ (reference sequence). V lost 7 bases and J 4 bases, leaving 11 bases between the germline ends. CDR3 bases: TGTGCCAGCACTAAAATCAGGTACAATGAGCAGTTCTTC. Translating gives CASTKIRYNEQFF.

This chain joins TRBV6-9 and TRBJ1-6; D is uncertain. The CDR3 contains 12 residues. Germline V lookup: CDR1 MNHGY, CDR2 SVAAGI. V lost 3 bases, J lost 7 bases, and 4 bases lay in between. The CDR3 DNA sequence: TGTGCCAGCAGTTACGAGAATTCACCCCTCCACTTT. Protein product: CASSYENSPLHF.

This clonotype was counted only a few times. V gene TRBV24-1 combines with J gene TRBJ2-5; D gene uncertain. The CDR3 is 12 residues long. Germline V gene data show CDR1 as KGHDR and CDR2 as SFDVKD. Trimming removed 7 bases at V and 5 bases at J, with 10 bases between. The CDR3 loop reads CATRGNGETQYF. The CDR3 region has the DNA TGTGCCACCAGGGGTAACGGTGAGACCCAGTACTTC.

This clonotype occurred a few times. The chain couples TRBV6-1 to TRBJ1-1, with D possibly being TRBD1 (6 bases). Germline CDR1 MNHNS, CDR2 SASEGT. Trimming shortened V by 5 bases and J by 5 bases, and 15 bases separated the two germline ends. This CDR3 is built from 14 residues. For the CDR3, the DNA is TGTGCCAGCAGTTTGGGGGAGGGGGTTACTGAAGCTTTCTTT. Translated: CASSLGEGVTEAFF.

This clonotype was observed at least ten times. This rearrangement joins TRBV6-1 to TRBJ2-7; D is possibly TRBD1 (6 bases). This CDR3 has 14 residues. V was cut by 3 bases and J by 2 bases, with 11 bases left in between. Germline V gene sequence: CDR1 MNHNS, CDR2 SASEGT. CDR3 in DNA: TGTGCCAGCAGTGATGCGAACAGGGCCTACGAGCAGTACTTC. The encoded protein is CASSDANRAYEQYF.

The rearrangement uses TRBV4-1 and TRBJ1-1; no definite D call. Looked up from germline, CDR1 is MGHRA and CDR2 is YSYEKL. The V and J ends lost 0 bases and 1 base respectively, with 12 bases between them. The length of the CDR3 is 16 residues. The CDR3 is CASSQEGRHWNTEAFF. The DNA for the CDR3 is TGCGCCAGCAGCCAAGAGGGGAGACACTGGAACACTGAAGCTTTCTTT.

The chain couples TRBV9 to TRBJ1-5, with D tentatively TRBD1 (6 bases). Trimming pared 5 bases from V and 5 bases from J, leaving 17 bases between. This CDR3 is 15 amino acids long. The V gene's germline CDR1 is SGDLS and CDR2 YYNGEE. The CDR3 here is CASSWGGASDQPQHF. The CDR3, as DNA: TGTGCCAGCAGTTGGGGGGGCGCGAGCGATCAGCCCCAGCATTTT.

The chain joins TRBV29-1 to TRBJ2-7; the D gene could be TRBD1 or TRBD2 (5 bases each). The CDR3 covers 12 residues. Germline V gene lookup returns CDR1 SQVTM and CDR2 ANQGSEA. Trimming removed 5 bases from V and 0 bases from J, with 8 bases in between. CDR3 amino acids: CSVLGDSYEQYF. DNA for the CDR3: TGCAGCGTTTTGGGGGACTCCTACGAGCAGTACTTC.

This clonotype appeared a few times. The chain links TRBV24-1 to TRBJ2-2; no clear D gene. Trimming took off 2 bases at V and 5 bases at J, with 5 bases between the two ends. The CDR3 is made up of 13 amino acids. Germline V lookup: CDR1 KGHDR, CDR2 SFDVKD. CDR3: CATSDYGTGELFF. As DNA, the CDR3 is TGTGCCACCAGTGATTACGGGACCGGGGAGCTGTTTTTT.

A few counts support this clonotype. The chain has TRBV6-5 and TRBJ1-1; D gene unclear. This CDR3 spans 15 amino acids. CDR1 and CDR2 (germline): MNHEY, SVGAGI. V was pared by 2 bases and J by 6 bases, with 16 bases between. The CDR3 region is CASSYGVLTSSEAFF. For the CDR3, the DNA is TGTGCCAGCAGTTACGGGGTACTTACCTCCTCTGAAGCTTTCTTT.